These 32 T cell receptor beta chains came from one sample sequenced in a study of blood T cell repertoires in COVID-19. Sequencing was performed with immunoSEQ multiplex PCR; in TCRdb, only in-frame clones are kept and a portion is missing. This table holds fewer than 200,000 clones, roughly 87% found once. The material sequenced was peripheral blood. The origin of the receptors is a woman in her forties or fifties with acute or convalescent COVID-19.

A word on this clone: Germline is not matched at one junction end, which may reflect a read error. The chain combines TRBV7-2 with TRBJ1-1; a possible D gene is TRBD1 (5 bases). CDR3 length: 13 amino acids. In germline, CDR1 is SGHTA, CDR2 FQGNSA. CDR3 sequence (DNA): TGTGCCAGCAGCTCGGGGGGGAGGCCGCCCGGGGACTTT. Translating it yields CASSSGGRPPGDF.

This chain connects TRBV29-1 to TRBJ1-2, with D perhaps matching TRBD1 (5 bases). Trimming left V 5 bases short and J 2 bases short, with 18 bases between. CDR1 and CDR2 (germline): SQVTM, ANQGSEA. This CDR3 has 15 amino acids. DNA of the CDR3: TGCAGCGTTTGGGGCATAAAAGATATAAACTATGGCTACACCTTC. As protein: CSVWGIKDINYGYTF.

The chain recombines TRBV2 with TRBJ2-7, with D tentatively TRBD2 (7 bases). With 4 bases removed from V and 4 bases from J, the gap between germline ends came to 20 bases. This CDR3 has 16 amino acids. Germline-derived CDR1 and CDR2 are SNHLY and FYNNEI. In DNA, the CDR3 is TGTGCCAGCAGTGCCCGTTGGGGGCGGGAGAGTTACGAGCAGTACTTC. This codes for CASSARWGRESYEQYF.

The chain has TRBV5-1 and TRBJ2-7; 11 positions agree with TRBD1. Germline V gene lookup returns CDR1 SGHRS and CDR2 YFSETQ. V gave up 0 bases and J gave up 1 base; unmatched junction bases: 6. The length of the CDR3 is 17 residues. The CDR3 DNA reads TGCGCCAGCAGCTTGGCCGTGGGGACAGGGGGATCCTACGAGCAGTACTTC. Its protein is CASSLAVGTGGSYEQYF. The full variable domain, with the rest looked up from reference TRBV5-1 and TRBJ2-7, is KAGVTQTPRYLIKTRGQQVTLSCSPISGHRSVSWYQQTPGQGLQFLFEYFSETQRNKGNFPGRFSGRQFSNSRSEMNVSTLELGDSALYLCASSLAVGTGGSYEQYFGPGTRLTVT.

The chain joins TRBV27 to TRBJ2-7, with TRBD2 matching over 13 bases. CDR1 is MNHEY, CDR2 SMNVEV, per germline (reference sequence). The CDR3 runs to 17 residues. With 4 bases clipped from V and 3 bases from J, the junction kept 9 bases outside the gene matches. The CDR3 sequence: CASSSLGLAGAYYEQYF. The CDR3 DNA reads TGTGCCAGCAGTTCGCTCGGACTAGCGGGGGCCTACTACGAGCAGTACTTC.

The gene calls are TRBV7-2 and TRBJ1-2; no reliable D call. The CDR3 length is 12 residues. Per germline, CDR1 SGHTA and CDR2 FQGNSA. V was shortened by 5 bases and J by 13 bases, with 17 bases between the two germline ends. The CDR3 here is CASSRYSQTGTF. CDR3 nucleotide sequence: TGTGCCAGCAGCCGCTACTCCCAAACGGGCACCTTC.

The chain combines TRBV5-6 with TRBJ2-5; 10 bases match TRBD2. Germline values: CDR1 SGHDT, CDR2 YYEEEE. The CDR3 runs 17 residues. J gave up 3 bases and V 4 bases, and 12 bases lay outside the gene matches. The CDR3 DNA sequence: TGTGCCAGCAGCGGGGTCCCTAGCGGGGGCACCGAAGAGACCCAGTACTTC. Protein: CASSGVPSGGTEETQYF.

The chain joins TRBV19 to TRBJ1-5; a possible D gene is TRBD1 (5 bases). This CDR3 is 14 amino acids long. V was trimmed by 7 bases and J by 6 bases, leaving 16 bases between them. The V gene's germline CDR1 is LNHDA and CDR2 SQIVND (reference sequence). The CDR3 spells CASTPGGGVQPQHF. The CDR3 DNA follows: TGTGCCAGTACCCCCGGGGGAGGAGTTCAGCCCCAGCATTTT.

The chain links TRBV7-9 to TRBJ2-1, with 11 nucleotides matching TRBD2. Germline V gene lookup returns CDR1 SEHNR and CDR2 FQNEAQ (reference sequence). V lost 5 bases to trimming and J lost 7 bases; unmatched junction nucleotides: 4. The CDR3 is 14 amino acids. CDR3 sequence (DNA): TGTGCCAGCAGCGCAACTAGCGGGGGTAATGAGCAGTTCTTC. Amino acid sequence: CASSATSGGNEQFF.

The CDR3 region is CASSSSGGFITGELFF. The CDR3 DNA sequence: TGTGCCAGTAGCAGCAGCGGGGGGTTCATCACCGGGGAGCTGTTTTTT. V gene TRBV19 combines with J gene TRBJ2-2; TRBD2 matches 9 bases. CDR1 and CDR2 (germline): LNHDA, SQIVND (reference sequence). J was trimmed by 4 bases and V by 6 bases; bases with no gene match: 9. The CDR3 has 16 residues. Full variable domain (remainder filled in from reference TRBV19 and TRBJ2-2): DGGITQSPKYLFRKEGQNVTLSCEQNLNHDAMYWYRQDPGQGLRLIYYSQIVNDFQKGDIAEGYSVSREKKESFPLTVTSAQKNPTAFYLCASSSSGGFITGELFFGEGSRLTVL.

This clone occurred once. The CDR3, as DNA: TGTGCCAGCAGCTTAGCGGGGAGGGTGGGAAATGAGCAGTTCTTC. It encodes CASSLAGRVGNEQFF. J is TRBJ2-1 and V is TRBV7-9, with 7 bases that match TRBD2. Losses at the gene ends were 0 bases for V and 7 bases for J; bases not matched to a gene: 6. Germline V gene lookup returns CDR1 SEHNR and CDR2 FQNEAQ (reference sequence). The CDR3 consists of 15 residues.

This clone turned up a few times. The chain is built from TRBV14 and TRBJ1-6; 7 nucleotides align to TRBD1. The CDR3 has 15 residues. V gave up 3 bases and J gave up 10 bases; unmatched junction bases: 9. Germline V gene lookup returns CDR1 SGHDN and CDR2 FVKESK. CDR3 sequence: CASSQDGTARSPLHF. The CDR3 DNA follows: TGTGCCAGCAGCCAGGACGGGACAGCCAGATCACCCCTCCACTTT.

J is TRBJ1-6 and V is TRBV30, with 9 bases identical to TRBD1. The CDR3 has 14 residues. Germline V gives CDR1 GTSNPN, CDR2 SVGIG (reference sequence). V was clipped by 0 bases and J by 7 bases; unmatched bases: 1. The CDR3 sequence is CAWSVGQGNSPLHF. The CDR3, as DNA: TGTGCCTGGAGTGTGGGACAGGGCAATTCACCCCTCCACTTT.

The chain combines TRBV4-1 with TRBJ1-1; D unresolved. CDR1 is MGHRA and CDR2 is YSYEKL in the germline V gene. Trimming took 1 base from V and 1 from J, leaving 7 bases between them. The CDR3 runs 14 residues. The DNA of the CDR3 is TGCGCCAGCAGCCAAGCAACAGAGAACACTGAAGCTTTCTTT. It yields the protein CASSQATENTEAFF.

This chain uses TRBV4-3 with TRBJ1-3; no reliable D call. The germline gives CDR1 LGHNA, CDR2 YSLEER. The V end was cut by 0 bases, the J end by 0 bases, with 9 bases between. This CDR3 spans 16 amino acids. The DNA of the CDR3 is TGCGCCAGCAGCCAAGATATGGGCTTCTCTGGAAACACCATATATTTT. Translated: CASSQDMGFSGNTIYF.

J is TRBJ1-6 and V is TRBV6-1; D is possibly TRBD1 (6 bases). The CDR3 sequence is 15 residues long. Trimming pared 1 base from V and 10 bases from J, leaving 14 bases between. Germline V gene sequence: CDR1 MNHNS, CDR2 SASEGT. The CDR3, as DNA: TGTGCCAGCAGTGAAGTCAACAGGGTGAGCTCACCCCTCCACTTT. It specifies CASSEVNRVSSPLHF.

The chain joins TRBV19 to TRBJ2-7, with 9 bases aligning to TRBD1. Germline CDR1 and CDR2: LNHDA and SQIVND (reference sequence). This CDR3 contains 14 residues. V lost 6 bases to trimming and J lost 1 base; unmatched junction nucleotides: 4. The CDR3: CASRVTGGSYEQYF. DNA for the CDR3: TGTGCCAGTAGAGTGACAGGGGGTTCCTACGAGCAGTACTTC.

This CDR3 is CASSSPRYLGQFF. In DNA, the CDR3 is TGTGCCAGCAGTTCACCCAGGTACCTCGGGCAGTTCTTC. This sequence joins TRBV27 and TRBJ2-1; D is ambiguous. Germline loops: CDR1 MNHEY, CDR2 SMNVEV (reference sequence). Trimming removed 4 bases from V and 12 bases from J, with 16 bases in between. The length of the CDR3 is 13 residues.

In nucleotides, the CDR3 is TGTGCCAGCAGCAAAGTTCGGGTTACTATTAACTATGGCTACACCTTC. Protein product: CASSKVRVTINYGYTF. The V call is TRBV21-1, the J call TRBJ1-2. TRBV21-1 is a pseudogene. This CDR3 region has 16 residues.

V is TRBV3-1 (or the pseudogene TRBV3-2) and J is TRBJ1-1; no reliable D call. Trimming took 5 bases from V and 10 from J, leaving 11 bases between them. The CDR3 extends over 11 amino acids. CDR1 is LGHDT and CDR2 is YNNKEL in the germline V gene (reference sequence). The CDR3 DNA reads TGTGCCAGCAGCTCCTATTATGGAGCTTTCTTT. It codes for CASSSYYGAFF.

This rearrangement joins TRBV5-1 to TRBJ1-2, with 8 bases identical to TRBD1. CDR3 length: 15 residues. Germline values: CDR1 SGHRS, CDR2 YFSETQ. V gave up 0 bases and J gave up 4 bases; unmatched junction bases: 5. Here the CDR3 reads CASSLGGQAFYGYTF. The CDR3 nucleotides read TGCGCCAGCAGCTTGGGGGGACAGGCGTTCTATGGCTACACCTTC.

This chain uses TRBV5-1 with TRBJ1-4; 8 bases align to TRBD1. The CDR3 contains 17 residues. Trimming removed 3 bases from V and 3 bases from J; junction bases left unmatched: 10. Looked up from germline, CDR1 is SGHRS and CDR2 is YFSETQ. CDR3 loop: CASSSGQGIAANEKLFF. CDR3 DNA: TGCGCCAGCAGCTCCGGACAGGGAATCGCAGCTAATGAAAAACTGTTTTTT.

The rearrangement links TRBV3-1 (or the pseudogene TRBV3-2) to TRBJ1-2, with a possible D match to TRBD1 (6 bases). From germline, CDR1 is LGHDT and CDR2 YNNKEL (reference sequence). Trimming pared 3 bases from V and 4 bases from J, leaving 12 bases between. This CDR3 region has 14 residues. CDR3 in amino acids: CASSQGRGPYGYTF. CDR3 sequence (DNA): TGTGCCAGCAGCCAGGGCAGGGGTCCCTATGGCTACACCTTC.

The V gene is TRBV10-1, the J gene TRBJ2-7; tentative D call: TRBD1 (6 bases). The CDR3 extends over 13 amino acids. CDR1 and CDR2 from the germline V gene are WNHNN and SYGVQD (reference sequence). V shed 3 bases and J shed 2 bases, with 8 bases lying between them. The DNA of the CDR3 is TGCGCCAGCAGTGAAGGACAGACCTACGAGCAGTACTTC. Residues: CASSEGQTYEQYF.

This chain uses TRBV30 with TRBJ2-5; 9 bases line up with TRBD1. Per the germline V gene, CDR1 is GTSNPN and CDR2 is SVGIG (reference sequence). V shed 8 bases and J 4 bases; nucleotides not matched to a gene: 8. This CDR3 comprises 13 residues. This CDR3 reads CAQKQGAGETQYF. In DNA, the CDR3 is TGTGCCCAGAAACAGGGGGCCGGAGAGACCCAGTACTTC. Full variable domain (remainder filled in from reference TRBV30 and TRBJ2-5): SQTIHQWPATLVQPVGSPLSLECTVEGTSNPNLYWYRQAAGRGLQLLFYSVGIGQISSEVPQNLSASRPQDRQFILSSKKLLLSDSGFYLCAQKQGAGETQYFGPGTRLLVL.

This clone is a singleton in its sample. This chain uses TRBV5-5 with TRBJ1-1, with D perhaps TRBD1 (6 bases). V was pared by 0 bases and J by 5 bases, with 17 bases between. Germline assignment: CDR1 SGHKS and CDR2 YYEKEE (reference sequence). CDR3 length equals 16 residues. The CDR3 is CASSLEGTGPRTEAFF. CDR3 sequence (DNA): TGTGCCAGCAGCTTGGAGGGTACAGGGCCAAGGACTGAAGCTTTCTTT.

This clone occurred once. The chain carries TRBV11-3 and TRBJ2-3; 8 nucleotides agree with TRBD1. Germline CDR1 reads SGHNT; CDR2 reads YENEEA. With 5 bases clipped from V and 3 bases from J, the junction kept 7 bases outside the gene matches. CDR3 size: 15 residues. Here the CDR3 reads CASSQGQGGTDTQYF. In DNA, the CDR3 is TGTGCCAGCAGCCAAGGACAGGGAGGAACAGATACGCAGTATTTT.

V gene TRBV27 combines with J gene TRBJ2-7; possibly TRBD2 for D (5 bases). Germline CDR1 is MNHEY and CDR2 is SMNVEV (reference sequence). This CDR3 has 15 amino acids. With 2 bases removed from V and 6 bases from J, the gap between germline ends came to 17 bases. CDR3 sequence: CASSLGTVNGGEQYF. In DNA form, the CDR3 reads TGTGCCAGCAGTTTAGGAACGGTTAACGGAGGCGAGCAGTACTTC.

There are a few counts of this clone. The chain couples TRBV7-2 to TRBJ2-2, with TRBD1 as a possible D gene (6 bases). Per the germline V gene, CDR1 is SGHTA and CDR2 is FQGNSA. Deletions cut 5 bases from V and 6 bases from J, with 16 bases between. The CDR3 length is 15 residues. CDR3 region: CASSHAGAGPGELFF. CDR3 in DNA: TGTGCCAGCAGCCATGCAGGGGCCGGGCCCGGGGAGCTGTTTTTT.

V gene TRBV7-2 combines with J gene TRBJ1-6; 7 bases map to TRBD1. CDR1 SGHTA and CDR2 FQGNSA come from the germline V gene. The V gene end was trimmed by 7 bases and the J gene end by 6 bases; junction bases not matched to a gene: 9. This CDR3 contains 15 residues. DNA of the CDR3: TGTGCCAGCAACCTCGACAGGGTGGTTAATTCACCCCTCCACTTT. The encoded protein is CASNLDRVVNSPLHF.

The chain recombines TRBV5-1 with TRBJ2-2; 10 bases align to TRBD2. The CDR3 runs 15 residues. V was pared by 6 bases and J by 3 bases, with 5 bases of the junction left unmatched. Germline CDR1 and CDR2: SGHRS and YFSETQ. CDR3 DNA: TGCGCCAGCACACGGCTAGCGGGGGACACCGGGGAGCTGTTTTTT. Encoded protein: CASTRLAGDTGELFF.

The chain has TRBV3-1 (or the pseudogene TRBV3-2) and TRBJ2-3; 12 nucleotides match TRBD2. The germline CDR1 and CDR2 sequences are LGHDT and YNNKEL (reference sequence). V lost 4 bases and J lost 4; bases outside the gene matches: 12. The CDR3 covers 18 residues. CDR3 residues: CASSRLLAGGPGADTQYF. DNA for the CDR3: TGTGCCAGCAGCCGCCTCCTAGCGGGGGGGCCAGGGGCAGATACGCAGTATTTT.